This T cell receptor beta chain was profiled in a study of beta chain features in type 1 diabetes. In the study overall: The patients were much like the healthy donors in age, gender and cell yields. Broader study findings: Moderate yet significant TCRB CDR3 shortening was seen in Type 1 diabetes patients in all four CD4+ subsets. HLA influence on TCRB rearrangement stayed unresolved here.

The investigators reverse transcribed all of the isolated RNA, so they sequenced expressed TCRB transcripts. Assay used: immunoSEQ multiplex PCR; TCRdb lists only in-frame clones, some missing. This table has 250,000 to 300,000 clones, roughly 24% appearing once. CDR3 length equals 13 residues. Per germline, CDR1 SQVTM and CDR2 ANQGSEA. Trimming removed 6 bases from V and 7 bases from J, with 18 bases in between. This clone turned up a few times. Its antigen remains unidentified. Material for sequencing was naive CD4+ T cells from blood. The receptor was derived from a woman in her twenties or thirties with type 1 diabetes. V gene TRBV29-1 combines with J gene TRBJ1-2; D is possibly TRBD1 (6 bases). The CDR3 sequence: CSVVQGSSVGYTF. Here the CDR3 DNA reads TGCAGCGTCGTACAGGGTAGTTCGGTTGGCTACACCTTC. Supplemented by reference TRBV29-1 and TRBJ1-2, the full variable domain reads SAVISQKPSRDICQRGTSLTIQCQVDSQVTMMFWYRQQPGQSLTLIATANQGSEATYESGFVIDKFPISRPNLTFSTLTVSNMSPEDSSIYLCSVVQGSSVGYTFGSGTRLTVV.